One sample yielded the 8 T cell receptor beta chains listed below, sequenced in a study of cytomegalovirus exposure and HLA in healthy donors. TCRdb's table, derived via immunoSEQ multiplex PCR, lists solely in-frame clones and lacks some. The repertoire holds some 130,000 clones, with about 80% as singletons. Source material: PBMCs. These receptors came from a man aged 25 to 40 in good health and CMV-seropositive.

The CDR3 region is CASSPGVSNEQFF. Here the CDR3 DNA reads TGCGCCAGCAGCCCAGGGGTTTCAAATGAGCAGTTCTTC. The chain uses TRBV5-1 and TRBJ2-1, with a possible D match to TRBD1 (6 bases). The ends were cut back, 4 bases at V and 7 bases at J, with 12 bases in the middle. The CDR3 loop spans 13 amino acids. Germline-derived CDR1 and CDR2 are SGHRS and YFSETQ. Looking up the rest from reference TRBV5-1 and TRBJ2-1 gives the full variable domain: KAGVTQTPRYLIKTRGQQVTLSCSPISGHRSVSWYQQTPGQGLQFLFEYFSETQRNKGNFPGRFSGRQFSNSRSEMNVSTLELGDSALYLCASSPGVSNEQFFGPGTRLTVL.

This chain connects TRBV9 to TRBJ1-2; D may be TRBD1 (5 bases). Germline loops: CDR1 SGDLS, CDR2 YYNGEE. V gave up 3 bases and J gave up 4 bases, with 19 bases separating them. The CDR3 is 16 amino acids. In DNA, the CDR3 is TGTGCCAGCAGCGCCCTTTCGGGGGTAACGGGCTATGGCTACACCTTC. Translating gives CASSALSGVTGYGYTF.

The V gene is TRBV5-6, the J gene TRBJ1-2; tentatively, D is TRBD1 (6 bases). The CDR3 totals 15 residues. Per the germline V gene, CDR1 is SGHDT and CDR2 is YYEEEE. The V end lost 2 bases, the J end lost 4 bases, and 15 bases lay between the germline ends. CDR3: CASSFSGGPRYGYTF. CDR3 nucleotide sequence: TGTGCCAGCAGCTTTTCCGGGGGGCCTCGCTATGGCTACACCTTC.

The chain uses TRBV4-3 and TRBJ1-5, with D tentatively TRBD1 (5 bases). V shed 0 bases and J shed 4 bases, with 13 bases lying between them. CDR3 length equals 16 residues. Germline CDR1 LGHNA, CDR2 YSLEER. The CDR3, as DNA: TGCGCCAGCAGCCAAGAACCCCACCCAGGGAATCAGCCCCAGCATTTT. Its translation is CASSQEPHPGNQPQHF.

This clone was found once. The gene calls are TRBV6-6 and TRBJ1-2; 9 positions match TRBD1. The ends lost 6 bases at V and 13 bases at J; junction bases unmatched: 15. Germline V gives CDR1 MNHNY, CDR2 SVGAGI (reference sequence). The CDR3 is 14 amino acids. The CDR3 protein is CASRPGDRAHLSTF. The CDR3 coding sequence is TGTGCCAGCAGACCTGGGGACAGGGCCCACCTTAGCACCTTC.

This clone came up once. This chain uses TRBV7-8 with TRBJ2-1, with TRBD2 matching 7 bases. With 5 bases clipped from V and 8 bases from J, the junction kept 9 bases outside the gene matches. Germline V gene sequence: CDR1 SGHVS, CDR2 FQNEAQ. This CDR3 spans 14 amino acids. CDR3 sequence (DNA): TGTGCCAGCAGCCCTGGGACTATATCGGATGAGCAGTTCTTC. Amino acid sequence: CASSPGTISDEQFF.

The chain is built from TRBV5-6 and TRBJ2-1; 14 positions agree with TRBD2. With V trimmed by 4 bases and J by 7 bases, 7 bases remained unmatched. Germline CDR1 SGHDT, CDR2 YYEEEE. This CDR3 comprises 16 residues. For the CDR3, the DNA is TGTGCCAGCAGCGGGACTAGCGGGAGATCGGGGAATGAGCAGTTCTTC. The encoded protein is CASSGTSGRSGNEQFF.

This chain connects TRBV5-6 to TRBJ1-2, with 9 bases identical to TRBD1. V was clipped by 4 bases and J by 4 bases; unmatched bases: 5. The CDR3 sequence is 14 residues long. Per germline, CDR1 SGHDT and CDR2 YYEEEE. The CDR3 region is CASSPKDRGYGYTF. CDR3 nucleotide sequence: TGTGCCAGCAGCCCTAAGGACAGGGGCTATGGCTACACCTTC.